Included here is one T cell receptor beta chain sequence, with context. The PCR made use of 60 Vbeta and 13 Jbeta primers. Some clones are missing from TCRdb's copy, which holds only in-frame ones; the method was immunoSEQ multiplex PCR. The sample includes around 140,000 clones. This CDR3 has 14 amino acids. Looked up from germline, CDR1 is MDHEN and CDR2 is SYDVKM. Trimming cost V 2 bases and J 8 bases, with 15 bases left between them. This sample is part of a study of cytomegalovirus exposure and HLA in healthy donors. The specimen was PBMCs. The rearrangement joins TRBV28 to TRBJ1-2, with D possibly matching TRBD1 (5 bases). This clonotype was sampled from a woman aged 40 to 49 in good health and CMV-seropositive. Here the CDR3 reads CASSLDLAGNGYTF. The CDR3 DNA reads TGTGCCAGCAGTTTAGACTTGGCAGGGAACGGCTACACCTTC.